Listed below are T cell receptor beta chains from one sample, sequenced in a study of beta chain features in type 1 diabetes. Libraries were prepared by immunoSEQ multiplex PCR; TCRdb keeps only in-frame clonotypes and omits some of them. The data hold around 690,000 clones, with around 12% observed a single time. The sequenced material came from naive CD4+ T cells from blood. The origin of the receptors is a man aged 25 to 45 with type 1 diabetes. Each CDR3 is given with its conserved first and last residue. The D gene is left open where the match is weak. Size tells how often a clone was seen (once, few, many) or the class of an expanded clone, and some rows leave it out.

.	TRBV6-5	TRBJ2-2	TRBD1	TGTGCCAGCAGTCGACAGGGCGCGAACACCGGGGAGCTGTTTTTT	CASSRQGANTGELFF
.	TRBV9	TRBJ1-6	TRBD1	TGTGCCAGCAGCGACGACAGGGGTCATTCACCCCTCCACTTT	CASSDDRGHSPLHF
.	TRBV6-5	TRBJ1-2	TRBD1	TGTGCCAGCAGTGGCCGGGGCAGGGGGAGGAATGGCTACACCTTC	CASSGRGRGRNGYTF
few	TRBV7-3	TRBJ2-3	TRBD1	TGTGCCAGCAGCTTACAAGGGGGCCCAGATACGCAGTATTTT	CASSLQGGPDTQYF
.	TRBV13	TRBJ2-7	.	TGTGCCAGCATTTTATCGGGGACCTACGAGCAGTACTTC	CASILSGTYEQYF
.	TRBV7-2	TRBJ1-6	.	TGTGCCAGCAGCCCCACGATGGCAGGGGACGGGCCACCCCTCCACTTT	CASSPTMAGDGPPLHF
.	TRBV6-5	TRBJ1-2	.	TGTGCCAGCAGTTACACTGTGGCAGGCAAGGACTATGGCTACACCTTC	CASSYTVAGKDYGYTF
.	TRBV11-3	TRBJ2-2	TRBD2	TGTGCCAGCAGCACCGGACTAGCCGACCCCGGGGAGCTGTTTTTT	CASSTGLADPGELFF
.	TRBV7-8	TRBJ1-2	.	TGTGCCAGCAGCCTCCTGACGGAGAACTATGGCTACACCTTC	CASSLLTENYGYTF
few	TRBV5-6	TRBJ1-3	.	TGTGCCAGCAGCTGGGGGGCCAGCTCTGGAAACACCATATATTTT	CASSWGASSGNTIYF
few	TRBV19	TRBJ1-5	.	TGTGCCAGTAGTCCAAAGGGCAAGGCGAGCAATCAGCCCCAGCATTTT	CASSPKGKASNQPQHF
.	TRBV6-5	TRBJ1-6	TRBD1	TGTGCCAGCTCTAAGGGACAGGGGAATTCACCCCTCCACTTT	CASSKGQGNSPLHF
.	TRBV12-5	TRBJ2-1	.	TGTGCTAGTGGTTTCTTCCCAGGGAGCTCCTACAATGAGCAGTTCTTC	CASGFFPGSSYNEQFF
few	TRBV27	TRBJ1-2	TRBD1	TGTGCCAGCAGTCGCGACAGGGGTCCGGTGAATCATTATGGCTACACCTTC	CASSRDRGPVNHYGYTF
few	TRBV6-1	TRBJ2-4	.	TGTGCCAGCAGTGAAGCGGGTCAGAGCGGCCCGGGCTGGGACATTCAGTACTTC	CASSEAGQSGPGWDIQYF
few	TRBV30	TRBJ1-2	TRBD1	TGTGCCTGGAGGGGGACAGGGTATGGCTACACCTTC	CAWRGTGYGYTF
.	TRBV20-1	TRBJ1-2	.	TGCAGTGCTTACGACAGATATGGCTACACCTTC	CSAYDRYGYTF
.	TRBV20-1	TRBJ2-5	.	TGCAGTGCTAGAGGAATGGAGACCCAGTACTTC	CSARGMETQYF
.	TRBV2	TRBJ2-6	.	TGTGCCAGCAGCGGGGCTGGGGCCAACGTCCTGACTTTC	CASSGAGANVLTF
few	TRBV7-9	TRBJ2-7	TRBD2	TGTGCCAGCAGCCCCCGGGGTAGCGGGGCGATCTACGAGCAGTACTTC	CASSPRGSGAIYEQYF
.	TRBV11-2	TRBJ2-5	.	TGTGCCAGCAGTTCGAGGGGGCAAGAGACCCAGTACTTC	CASSSRGQETQYF
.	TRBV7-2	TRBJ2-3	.	TGTGCCAGCAGCTTAGGGGTTGCAGATACGCAGTATTTT	CASSLGVADTQYF